This T cell receptor (beta chain) stems from a study of blood T cell repertoires in COVID-19. Study information: There were acute and convalescent COVID-19 samples, and they came from the United States, Italy and Spain. T cells, B-cell-depleted T cells, or PBMCs supplied cDNA or gDNA.

Study processing details: It was from reference gene primer amplification that nucleated cell counts were estimated. The data were produced by immunoSEQ multiplex PCR, yet TCRdb's version contains in-frame clones alone and is incomplete. D and trimming were read from the DNA, whereas the V and J calls and clone size are those reported in that table. The sample includes 490,000 or so clones, less than 90% seen only once; the top ten take around 8%. Germline CDR1 SGHTA, CDR2 FQGNSA. This CDR3 spans 15 amino acids. Trimming took 6 bases from V and 0 from J, leaving 13 bases between them. Adults between roughly 18 and 90 years of age took part from 24 US areas.

The sequencing sample was made of PBMCs or T cells enriched from blood (not recorded which). The receptor was isolated from a woman in her sixties or seventies who had recovered from COVID-19. The genes are TRBV7-2 and TRBJ2-3, with D possibly being TRBD2 (5 bases). The CDR3 here is CASSRSSSSTDTQYF. The CDR3 bases are TGTGCCAGCAGTCGAAGTTCTAGCAGCACAGATACGCAGTATTTT.